The text below deals with one T cell receptor beta chain. What this receptor recognizes is not known. Per-base qualities were not stored, and no clone one base away is much larger. The immunoSEQ Assay, a bias-controlled multiplex PCR, was used to amplify TCRbeta CDR3 regions from genomic DNA. For the original study's pipeline: Within the assay, amplification of reference gene primers was used to estimate how many nucleated cells each sample contained. To quantify the absolute abundance of each unique TCRbeta CDR3 rearrangement, sequence reads were collapsed and filtered. For each sample, productive Simpson clonality was calculated as the square root of Simpson's diversity index across productive rearrangements. The clones in this table, taken by TCRdb from immuneACCESS, are in-frame only. Not every clone is retained; where verified, under half of the shortfall comes from an unresolved V gene, and the cause of the rest is unknown. V and J calls and clone size are those listed in that table; D and trimming were worked out from the DNA. Recorded for this sample are under 100,000 clones; about 90% of them occurred a single time. The ten top clones hold approximately 15% of the sample.

The data derive from a study of blood T cell repertoires in COVID-19 (dated by TCRdb to between 2020 and 2021). Regarding the complete study: Samples from collaborators originated in the United States, Italy and Spain and spanned both the acute and convalescent phases of COVID-19. The prospective study material was composed of cDNA or gDNA derived from T cells, B-cell-depleted T cells, or PBMCs. Deeply sampled blood TCRbeta repertoires from subjects exposed to, actively infected with, or recovered from COVID-19 were included in the dataset. The repertoires were released in a freely available public database intended as a resource for research on the immune response to SARS-CoV-2. Samples came from the ongoing ImmuneRACE study (first 160 participants) plus 1,254 subjects from 6 global collaborators. Nearly every sample came with metadata listing a de-identified subject ID, COVID-19 status, age in years and sex. Where HLA class I and class II types were available, the types were taken from metadata supplied by the sample provider, not from assay-based typing.

Each collaborating institution followed its own protocols to collect whole blood in K2EDTA tubes. For TCRbeta analysis, collaborator samples were shipped as frozen whole blood, as isolated PBMCs, or as DNA extracted from either sample type. Here is what the overall study found, with its caveats: Clinical and demographic metadata were provided uncurated, with the amount varying by source and participant.

As encoded in the germline V gene, CDR1 is KGHSH while CDR2 is LQKENI. V gives up 8 bases and J gives up 7 bases, and the segment between their germline ends measures 24 bases. Reading from cysteine to phenylalanine, the CDR3 counts 15 amino acids. The read is trimmed to its CDR3 DNA, 45 bases read in frame from base 1. The chain is made from TRBV18 and TRBJ2-7; TRBD2 is a weak D gene call, 5 bases matching. The TCR sequence derives from a male donor with acute or convalescent COVID-19. The sequencing input was peripheral blood. The DNA sequence is given as TGTGCCAGCGCATTCCAAACGCAAGGGTCGGGGGAGCAGTACTTC. Its protein is CASAFQTQGSGEQYF. Reference TRBV18 and TRBJ2-7 genes cover what lies past the CDR3, so the full variable domain is NAGVMQNPRHLVRRRGQEARLRCSPMKGHSHVYWYRQLPEEGLKFMVYLQKENIIDESGMPKERFSAEFPKEGPSILRIQQVVRGDSAAYFCASAFQTQGSGEQYFGPGTRLTVT.